This TCR beta chain was identified during a study of cytomegalovirus exposure and HLA in healthy donors. Study-level information: A later analysis reported the same platform for the 90 to 150 validation repertoires and the approximately 640 first-cohort repertoires.

This clone was seen a few times. This specimen includes other DNA sequences encoding the same CDR3. Clones were read by immunoSEQ multiplex PCR, and TCRdb kept only the in-frame ones, dropping some. The data show 150,000 to 200,000 clones, more than 70% seen once. Germline CDR1 and CDR2: MNHEY and SVGAGI. This CDR3 has 14 amino acids. V gave up 7 bases and J gave up 4 bases, with 17 bases separating them. J is TRBJ2-7 and V is TRBV6-5; D is perhaps TRBD2 (6 bases). Input material: PBMCs. The sequence derives from a man between 18 and 35 years old in good health and CMV-seronegative. The CDR3 DNA reads TGTGCCAGCACCCCGGGGACTGGGAGGTACGAGCAGTACTTC. Residues: CASTPGTGRYEQYF.